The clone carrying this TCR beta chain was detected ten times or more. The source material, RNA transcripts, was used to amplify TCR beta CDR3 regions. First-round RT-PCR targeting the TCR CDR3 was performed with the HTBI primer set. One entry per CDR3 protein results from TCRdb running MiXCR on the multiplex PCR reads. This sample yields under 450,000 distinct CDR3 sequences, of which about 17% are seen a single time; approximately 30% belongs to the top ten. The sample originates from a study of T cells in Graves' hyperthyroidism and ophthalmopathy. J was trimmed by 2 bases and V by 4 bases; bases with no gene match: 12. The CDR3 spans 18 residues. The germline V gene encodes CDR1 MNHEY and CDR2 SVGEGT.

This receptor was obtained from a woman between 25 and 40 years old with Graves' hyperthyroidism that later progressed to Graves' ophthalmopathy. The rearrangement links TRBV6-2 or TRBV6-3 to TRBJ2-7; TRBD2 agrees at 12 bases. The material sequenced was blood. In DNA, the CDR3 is TGTGCCAGCAGTTTCCGACTAGCGGGAGCCTCCTACACCTACGAGCAGTACTTC. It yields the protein CASSFRLAGASYTYEQYF.